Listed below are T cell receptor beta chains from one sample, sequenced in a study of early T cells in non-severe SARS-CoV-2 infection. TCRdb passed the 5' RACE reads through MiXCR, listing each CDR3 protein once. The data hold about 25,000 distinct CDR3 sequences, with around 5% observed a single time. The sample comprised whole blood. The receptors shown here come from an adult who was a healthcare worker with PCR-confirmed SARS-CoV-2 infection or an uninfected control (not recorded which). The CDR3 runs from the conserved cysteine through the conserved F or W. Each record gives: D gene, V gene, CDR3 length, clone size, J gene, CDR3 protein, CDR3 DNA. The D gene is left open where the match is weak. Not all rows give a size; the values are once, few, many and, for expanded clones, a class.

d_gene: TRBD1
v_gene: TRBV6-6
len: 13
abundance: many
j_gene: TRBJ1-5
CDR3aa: CASSYSTGQPQHF
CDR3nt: TGTGCCAGCAGTTACTCGACAGGGCAGCCCCAGCATTTT

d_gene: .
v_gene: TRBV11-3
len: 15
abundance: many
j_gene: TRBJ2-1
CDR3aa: CASSSRGVVYNEQFF
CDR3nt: TGTGCCAGCAGCTCGAGGGGGGTCGTCTACAATGAGCAGTTCTTC

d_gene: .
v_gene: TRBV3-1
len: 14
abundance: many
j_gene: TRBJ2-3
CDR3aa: CASSIRTGTDTQYF
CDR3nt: TGTGCCAGCAGCATTCGGACGGGTACAGATACGCAGTATTTT

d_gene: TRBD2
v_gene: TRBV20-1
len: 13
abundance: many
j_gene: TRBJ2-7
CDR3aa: CSARLAGTYEQYF
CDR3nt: TGCAGTGCGCGACTAGCGGGGACCTACGAGCAGTACTTC

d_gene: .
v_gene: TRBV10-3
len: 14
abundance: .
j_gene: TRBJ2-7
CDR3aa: CAISAPQGSYEQYF
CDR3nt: TGTGCCATCAGTGCTCCCCAAGGATCCTACGAGCAGTACTTC

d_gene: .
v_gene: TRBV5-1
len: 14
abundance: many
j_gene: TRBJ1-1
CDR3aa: CASSPEDSASEAFF
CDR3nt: TGCGCCAGCAGCCCTGAGGACAGCGCCAGTGAAGCTTTCTTT

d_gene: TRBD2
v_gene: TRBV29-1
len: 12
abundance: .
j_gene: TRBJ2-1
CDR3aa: CSVIGLAGIPFF
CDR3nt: TGCAGCGTCATAGGACTAGCGGGTATTCCGTTCTTC

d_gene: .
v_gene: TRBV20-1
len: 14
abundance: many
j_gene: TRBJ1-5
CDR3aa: CSASYGYSNQPQHF
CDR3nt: TGCAGTGCTAGCTATGGGTATAGCAATCAGCCCCAGCATTTT

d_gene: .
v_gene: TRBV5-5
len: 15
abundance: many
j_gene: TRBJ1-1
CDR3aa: CASSLVMGANTEAFF
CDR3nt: TGTGCCAGCAGCTTGGTCATGGGGGCGAACACTGAAGCTTTCTTT

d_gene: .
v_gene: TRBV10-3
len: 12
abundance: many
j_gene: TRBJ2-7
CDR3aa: CATGGGSYEQYF
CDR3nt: TGTGCAACAGGAGGGGGCTCCTACGAGCAGTACTTC

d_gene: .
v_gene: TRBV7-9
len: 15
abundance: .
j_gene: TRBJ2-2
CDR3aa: CASSPRGRNTGELFF
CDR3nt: TGTGCCAGCAGCCCCCGGGGCCGGAACACCGGGGAGCTGTTTTTT

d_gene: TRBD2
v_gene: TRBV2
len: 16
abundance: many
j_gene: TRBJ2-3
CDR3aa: CASSLFSGVITDTQYF
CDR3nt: TGTGCCAGCAGCCTATTTAGCGGGGTCATCACAGATACGCAGTATTTT

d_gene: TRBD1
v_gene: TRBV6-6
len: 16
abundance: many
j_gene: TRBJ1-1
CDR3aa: CASRGGTGTLDTEAFF
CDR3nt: TGTGCCAGCAGGGGAGGGACAGGCACCCTTGACACTGAAGCTTTCTTT

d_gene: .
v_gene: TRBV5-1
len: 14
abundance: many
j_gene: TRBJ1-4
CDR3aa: CASSLAGGFGKLFF
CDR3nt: TGCGCCAGCAGCTTGGCCGGTGGTTTCGGAAAACTGTTTTTT

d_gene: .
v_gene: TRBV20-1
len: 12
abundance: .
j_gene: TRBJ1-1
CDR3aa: CRLYRHNTEAFF
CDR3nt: TGTAGGTTATATAGGCACAACACTGAAGCTTTCTTT

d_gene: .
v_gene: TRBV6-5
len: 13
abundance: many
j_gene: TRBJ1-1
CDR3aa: CASSSRMNTEAFF
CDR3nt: TGTGCCAGCAGCTCTCGAATGAACACTGAAGCTTTCTTT

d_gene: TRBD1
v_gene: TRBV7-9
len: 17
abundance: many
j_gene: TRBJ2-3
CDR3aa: CASSLGGTGFTTDTQYF
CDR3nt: TGTGCCAGCAGCTTAGGAGGGACAGGGTTTACGACAGATACGCAGTATTTT

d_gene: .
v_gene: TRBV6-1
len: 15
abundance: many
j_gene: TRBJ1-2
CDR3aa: CASSDPGQPNYGYTF
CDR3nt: TGTGCCAGCAGTGATCCCGGTCAGCCCAACTATGGCTACACCTTC

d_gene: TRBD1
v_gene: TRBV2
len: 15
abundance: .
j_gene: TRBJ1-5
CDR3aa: CASRPGQGSNQPQHF
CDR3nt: TGTGCCAGCAGACCGGGACAGGGGAGCAATCAGCCCCAGCATTTT

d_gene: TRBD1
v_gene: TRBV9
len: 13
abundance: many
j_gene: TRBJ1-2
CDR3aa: CASSVGQGYGYTF
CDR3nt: TGTGCCAGCAGCGTGGGACAGGGGTATGGCTACACCTTC

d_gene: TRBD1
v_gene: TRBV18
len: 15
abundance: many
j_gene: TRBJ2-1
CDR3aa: CASSPLGTGDREQFF
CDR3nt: TGTGCCAGCTCACCCCTAGGGACAGGGGATCGGGAGCAGTTCTTC

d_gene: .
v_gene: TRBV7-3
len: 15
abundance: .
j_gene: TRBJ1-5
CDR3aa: CASSLTGGSDQPQHF
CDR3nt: TGTGCCAGCAGCTTAACCGGTGGGTCAGATCAGCCCCAGCATTTT

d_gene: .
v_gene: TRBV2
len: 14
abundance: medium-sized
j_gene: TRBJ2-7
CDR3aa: CASTDGRGVYEQYF
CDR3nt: TGTGCCAGCACAGATGGCAGGGGCGTCTACGAGCAGTACTTC

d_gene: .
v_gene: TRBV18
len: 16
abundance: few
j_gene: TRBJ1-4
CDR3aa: CASSPQRQATNEKLFF
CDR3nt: TGTGCCAGCTCACCACAAAGACAGGCAACTAATGAAAAACTGTTTTTT

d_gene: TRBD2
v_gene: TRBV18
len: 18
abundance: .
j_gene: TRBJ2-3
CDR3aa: CASSPSLGLAGYTDTQYF
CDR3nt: TGTGCCAGCTCACCCTCCTTGGGACTAGCGGGATACACAGATACGCAGTATTTT

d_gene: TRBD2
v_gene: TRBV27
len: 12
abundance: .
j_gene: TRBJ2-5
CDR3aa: CASSLGGGTQYF
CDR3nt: TGTGCCAGCAGTTTAGGCGGGGGGACCCAGTACTTC

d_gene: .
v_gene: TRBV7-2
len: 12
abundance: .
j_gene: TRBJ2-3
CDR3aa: CASSLAERTQYF
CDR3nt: TGTGCCAGCAGCTTAGCGGAGAGAACGCAGTATTTT

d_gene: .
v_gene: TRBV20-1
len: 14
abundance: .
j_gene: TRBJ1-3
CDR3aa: CSATYNPGGNTIYF
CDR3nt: TGCAGTGCCACGTATAACCCGGGCGGAAACACCATATATTTT

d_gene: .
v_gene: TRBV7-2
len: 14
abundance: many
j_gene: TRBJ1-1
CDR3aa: CASSLGTLNTEAFF
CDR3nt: TGTGCCAGCAGTCTTGGGACACTGAACACTGAAGCTTTCTTT

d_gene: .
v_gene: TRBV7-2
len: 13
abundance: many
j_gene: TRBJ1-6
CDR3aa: CASSVQGYSPLHF
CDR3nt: TGTGCCAGCAGCGTACAGGGTTATTCACCCCTCCACTTT

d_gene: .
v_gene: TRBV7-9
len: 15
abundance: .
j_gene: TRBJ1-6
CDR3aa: CVSSSRTVNNSPLHF
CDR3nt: TGTGTCAGCAGCTCCCGGACAGTTAATAATTCACCCCTCCACTTT

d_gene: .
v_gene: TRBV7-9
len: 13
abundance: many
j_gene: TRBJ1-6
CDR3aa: CASSLQFDSPLHF
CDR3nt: TGTGCCAGCAGCTTACAGTTTGATTCACCCCTCCACTTT

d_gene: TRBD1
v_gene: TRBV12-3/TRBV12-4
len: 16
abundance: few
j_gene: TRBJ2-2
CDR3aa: CASRGRDRVNTGELFF
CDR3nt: TGTGCCAGCAGGGGTCGGGACAGGGTGAACACCGGGGAGCTGTTTTTT

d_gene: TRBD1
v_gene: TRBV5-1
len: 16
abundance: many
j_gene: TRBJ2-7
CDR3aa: CASSPPGQALSYEQYF
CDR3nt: TGCGCCAGCAGCCCTCCCGGACAGGCCCTCTCCTACGAGCAGTACTTC

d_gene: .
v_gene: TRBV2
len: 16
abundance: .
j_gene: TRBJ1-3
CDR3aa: CASSAWTGTERNTIYF
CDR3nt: TGTGCCAGCAGTGCATGGACCGGGACCGAGAGAAACACCATATATTTT

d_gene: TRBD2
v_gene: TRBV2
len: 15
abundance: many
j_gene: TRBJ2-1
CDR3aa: CANSVGTTSYNEQFF
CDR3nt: TGTGCCAACAGTGTAGGGACTACATCCTACAATGAGCAGTTCTTC

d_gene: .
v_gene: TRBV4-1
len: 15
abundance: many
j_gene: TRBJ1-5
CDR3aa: CASSQHPHSNQPQHF
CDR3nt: TGCGCCAGCAGCCAACATCCCCATAGCAATCAGCCCCAGCATTTT

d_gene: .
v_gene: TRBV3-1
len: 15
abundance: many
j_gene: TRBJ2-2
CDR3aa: CASRFTGMNTGELFF
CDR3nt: TGTGCCAGCAGGTTCACAGGGATGAACACCGGGGAGCTGTTTTTT

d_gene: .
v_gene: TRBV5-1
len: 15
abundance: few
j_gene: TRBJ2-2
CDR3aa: CASKPASQTIGELFF
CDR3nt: TGCGCCAGCAAACCAGCGAGCCAAACAATCGGGGAGCTGTTTTTT

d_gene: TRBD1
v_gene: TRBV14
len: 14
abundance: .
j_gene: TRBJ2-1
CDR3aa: CASSQGQGWNEQFF
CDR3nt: TGTGCCAGCAGCCAAGGACAGGGGTGGAATGAGCAGTTCTTC

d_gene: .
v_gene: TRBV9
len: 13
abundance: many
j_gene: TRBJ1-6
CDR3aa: CASSVGRDSPLHF
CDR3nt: TGTGCCAGCAGCGTAGGCCGGGATTCACCCCTCCACTTT

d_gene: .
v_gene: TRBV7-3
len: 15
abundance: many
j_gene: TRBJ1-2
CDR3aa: CASSPSNGPLDGYTF
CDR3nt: TGTGCCAGCAGCCCCTCTAACGGGCCTTTGGATGGCTACACCTTC

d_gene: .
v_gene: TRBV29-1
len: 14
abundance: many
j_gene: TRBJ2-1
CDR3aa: CSILGGTGANEQFF
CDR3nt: TGCAGCATTTTAGGAGGGACGGGAGCCAATGAGCAGTTCTTC

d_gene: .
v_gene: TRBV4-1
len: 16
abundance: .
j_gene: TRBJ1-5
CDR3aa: CASSQEITGGNQPQHF
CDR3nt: TGCGCCAGCAGCCAAGAGATTACTGGGGGCAATCAGCCCCAGCATTTT

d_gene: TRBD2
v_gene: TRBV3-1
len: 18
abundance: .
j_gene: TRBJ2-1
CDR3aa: CASSQVGLAGGPSNEQFF
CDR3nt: TGTGCCAGCAGCCAAGTGGGACTAGCGGGGGGGCCCAGCAATGAGCAGTTCTTC

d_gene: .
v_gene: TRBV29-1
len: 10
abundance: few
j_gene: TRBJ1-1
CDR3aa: CSARNTEAFF
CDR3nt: TGCAGCGCTCGAAACACTGAAGCTTTCTTT

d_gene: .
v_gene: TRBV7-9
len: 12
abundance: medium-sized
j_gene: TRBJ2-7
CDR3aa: CASSSPWAEQYF
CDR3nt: TGTGCCAGCAGCTCCCCTTGGGCCGAGCAGTACTTC

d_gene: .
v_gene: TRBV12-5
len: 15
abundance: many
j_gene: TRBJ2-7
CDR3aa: CASGPTWGDRGEQYF
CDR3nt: TGTGCTAGTGGTCCCACGTGGGGAGACCGCGGCGAGCAGTACTTC

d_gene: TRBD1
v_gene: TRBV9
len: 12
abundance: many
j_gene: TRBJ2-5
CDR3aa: CASGTGMETQYF
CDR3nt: TGTGCCAGCGGGACAGGGATGGAGACCCAGTACTTC

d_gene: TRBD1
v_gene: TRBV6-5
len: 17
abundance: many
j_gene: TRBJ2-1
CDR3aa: CASRTPNSTGSPRAWFF
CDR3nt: TGTGCCAGCAGGACACCAAACTCGACAGGGTCACCGAGAGCTTGGTTCTTC

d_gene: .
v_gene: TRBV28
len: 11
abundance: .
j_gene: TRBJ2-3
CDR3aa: CASSLQGTQYF
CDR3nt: TGTGCCAGCAGCCTACAGGGTACGCAGTATTTT

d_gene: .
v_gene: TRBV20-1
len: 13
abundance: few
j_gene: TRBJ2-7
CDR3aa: CSARRTTAYEQYF
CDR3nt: TGCAGTGCTCGCCGGACTACCGCCTACGAGCAGTACTTC

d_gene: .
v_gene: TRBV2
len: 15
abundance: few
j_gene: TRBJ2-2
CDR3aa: CASSGARPNTGELFF
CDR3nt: TGTGCCAGCAGTGGGGCCCGACCGAACACCGGGGAGCTGTTTTTT

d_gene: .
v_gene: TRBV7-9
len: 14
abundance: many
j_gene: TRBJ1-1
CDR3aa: CASSLRGKDTEAFF
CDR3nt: TGTGCCAGCAGCTTACGAGGGAAGGACACTGAAGCTTTCTTT

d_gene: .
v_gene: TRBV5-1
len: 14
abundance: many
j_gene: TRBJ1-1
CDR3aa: CASSLNTGNTEAFF
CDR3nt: TGCGCCAGCAGCTTGAACACAGGGAACACTGAAGCTTTCTTT